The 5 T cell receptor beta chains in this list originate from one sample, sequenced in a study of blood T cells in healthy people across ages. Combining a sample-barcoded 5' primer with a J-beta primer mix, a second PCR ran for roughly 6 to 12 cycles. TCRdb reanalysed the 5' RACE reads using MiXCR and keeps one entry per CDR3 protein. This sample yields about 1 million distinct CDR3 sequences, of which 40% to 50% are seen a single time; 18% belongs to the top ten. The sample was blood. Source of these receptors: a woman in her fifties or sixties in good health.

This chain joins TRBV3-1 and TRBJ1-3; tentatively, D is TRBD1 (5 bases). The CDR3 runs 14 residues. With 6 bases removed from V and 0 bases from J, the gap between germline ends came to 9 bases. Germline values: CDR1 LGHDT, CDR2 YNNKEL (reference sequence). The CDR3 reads CASSTGVSGNTIYF. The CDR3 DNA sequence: TGTGCCAGCAGTACAGGAGTCTCTGGAAACACCATATATTTT.

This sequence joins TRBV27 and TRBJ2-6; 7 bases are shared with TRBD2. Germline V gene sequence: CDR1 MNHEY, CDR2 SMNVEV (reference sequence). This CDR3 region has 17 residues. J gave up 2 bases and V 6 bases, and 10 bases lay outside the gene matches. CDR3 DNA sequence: TGTGCCAGCAGCTGGGGGGGTTCTTCGGCTGGGGCCAACGTCCTGACTTTC. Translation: CASSWGGSSAGANVLTF.

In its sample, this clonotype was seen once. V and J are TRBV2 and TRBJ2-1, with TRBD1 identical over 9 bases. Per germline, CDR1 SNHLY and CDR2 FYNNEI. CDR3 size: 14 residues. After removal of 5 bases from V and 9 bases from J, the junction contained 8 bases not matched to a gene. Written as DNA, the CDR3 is TGTGCCAGCAGTACCGGGACAGGGCGTAGTGAGCAGTTCTTC. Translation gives CASSTGTGRSEQFF.

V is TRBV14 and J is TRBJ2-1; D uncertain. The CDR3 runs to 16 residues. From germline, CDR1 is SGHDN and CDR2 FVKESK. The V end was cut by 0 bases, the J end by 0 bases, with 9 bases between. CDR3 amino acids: CASSQDRLRSYNEQFF. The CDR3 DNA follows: TGTGCCAGCAGCCAAGATCGTCTCCGCTCCTACAATGAGCAGTTCTTC.

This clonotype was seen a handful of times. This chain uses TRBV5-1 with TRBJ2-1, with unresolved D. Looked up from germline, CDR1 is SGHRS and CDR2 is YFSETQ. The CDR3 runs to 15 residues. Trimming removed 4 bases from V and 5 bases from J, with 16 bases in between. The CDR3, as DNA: TGCGCCAGCAGCGCCCGCCGAGACGGACACAATGAGCAGTTCTTC. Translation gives CASSARRDGHNEQFF.